This T cell receptor (beta chain) is from a study of blood T cell repertoires in COVID-19. Study summary: Some COVID-19 samples were acute and others convalescent; all came from the United States, Italy and Spain. The cDNA or gDNA used as material had been derived from T cells, B-cell-depleted T cells, or PBMCs.

In the authors' methods: It was from reference gene primer amplification that nucleated cell counts were estimated. Sequenced by immunoSEQ multiplex PCR; TCRdb stores in-frame clones only, minus some. Clone size and the V and J calls come from that table; the DNA yielded D and trimming. Of around 140,000 clones listed, around 90% are singletons. This clone was recorded only once. Germline loops: CDR1 MGHRA, CDR2 YSYEKL. The V end was cut by 0 bases, the J end by 2 bases, with 11 bases between. This CDR3 comprises 16 residues. The chain joins TRBV4-1 to TRBJ2-1, with a weak D call TRBD1 (6 bases). Sample: peripheral blood. The clonotype comes from a man aged 55 to 70 with active or convalescent COVID-19. CDR3 in DNA: TGCGCCAGCAGCCAAGATGTTGGGACAACCTACAATGAGCAGTTCTTC. Translated, it gives CASSQDVGTTYNEQFF.